This T cell receptor (beta chain) comes out of a study of blood T cell repertoires in COVID-19 (dated by TCRdb to 2020 to 2021). About the investigation overall: Samples covering the acute and convalescent phases of COVID-19 were provided by collaborators in the United States, Italy and Spain. The prospective study material was composed of cDNA or gDNA derived from T cells, B-cell-depleted T cells, or PBMCs. Subjects who had been exposed to COVID-19, were actively infected with it, or had recovered from it provided the deeply sampled blood TCRbeta repertoires that made up the dataset. The repertoires were released in a freely available public database intended as a resource for research on the immune response to SARS-CoV-2. The samples were drawn from two sources: the first 160 participants of the ongoing ImmuneRACE study, and 1,000 to 1,500 subjects contributed by 6 global collaborators. A de-identified subject ID, COVID-19 status, age in years and sex were almost always included in the sample metadata. Where available, HLA class I and class II types were taken from metadata supplied by the sample provider and were not determined by assay-based typing.

TCRbeta CDR3 regions were amplified from genomic DNA by means of the immunoSEQ Assay, a bias-controlled multiplex PCR. In the source study's methods: Within the assay, amplification of reference gene primers was used to estimate how many nucleated cells each sample contained. To quantify the absolute abundance of each unique TCRbeta CDR3 rearrangement, sequence reads were collapsed and filtered. For each sample, productive Simpson clonality was calculated by taking the square root of Simpson's diversity index across productive rearrangements. TCRdb took over this immuneACCESS table, retaining in-frame rearrangements with V and J assigned. Such tables are incomplete; in checked studies, under half of the missing clones stem from an unresolved V gene, and the remainder is unexplained. V and J calls and clone size are those listed in that table; D and trimming were worked out from the DNA. The sample table shows about 38,000 clones, and around four fifths are seen once. The top ten hold around 5% of the sample.

General study outcomes and caveats: The quantity of clinical and demographic metadata differed by source and by participant and was supplied without curation.

V and J are truncated by 2 bases and 7 bases respectively, leaving an intervening sequence of 18 bases. The cysteine opens and the phenylalanine closes a CDR3 of 15 amino acids. The read is trimmed to its CDR3 DNA, 45 bases read in frame from base 1. In the germline V gene, CDR1 corresponds to SGHVS and CDR2 to FQNEAQ. Whole blood was collected in K2EDTA tubes by collaborating institutions according to the institutions' own protocols. Collaborator samples were shipped for TCRbeta analysis as frozen whole blood, isolated PBMCs, or DNA extracted from either sample type. About this clone: The antigen it recognizes is unknown. No base quality information exists; no much larger clone differs at one position.

The TCR sequence derives from a man aged 50 to 59 with active COVID-19. The chain was built from TRBV7-8 and TRBJ2-7; matching of 5 bases hints at TRBD2 as the D gene. What was sequenced was peripheral blood. The CDR3 in this case is CASSLSGMSNMEQYF. The DNA sequence is TGTGCCAGCAGCTTATCCGGGATGTCAAACATGGAGCAGTACTTC.